A selection of T cell receptor beta chains follows, all from one sample in a study of cytotoxic CD8 clonotypes in ibrutinib-treated CLL. The assay was immunoSEQ multiplex PCR, and TCRdb's table has in-frame clones only and misses some. In the table there are over 9,000 clones, about 80% of which are singletons. The sample was PBMCs, taken at disease progression, from a patient treated with ibrutinib. These TCRs come from a human donor with chronic lymphocytic leukemia. The CDR3 runs from the conserved cysteine through the conserved F or W. D genes are given only for firm matches. Not all rows give a size; the values are once, few, many and, for expanded clones, a class.

CDR3 DNA	CDR3 protein	D gene	J gene	V gene	clone size
TGTGCCAGCAGCTTAGAACGGGGATCCTACGAGCAGTACTTC	CASSLERGSYEQYF	-	TRBJ2-7	TRBV7-8	-
TGTGCCAGCAGCTTAGTACAGGGGGTTTTCTCTGGGGCCAACGTCCTGACTTTC	CASSLVQGVFSGANVLTF	TRBD1	TRBJ2-6	TRBV7-9	-
TGTGCCAGCAGCTTAGGCCCGACAGGTAGCTCCTACGAGCAGTACTTC	CASSLGPTGSSYEQYF	-	TRBJ2-7	TRBV7-6	-
TGTGCCAGCACGGTGGGAGGGTCCACTAGCGGGAAGAATGAGCAGTTCTTC	CASTVGGSTSGKNEQFF	TRBD2	TRBJ2-1	TRBV19	once
TGCGCCACCGTCATGAACACTGAAGCTTTCTTT	CATVMNTEAFF	-	TRBJ1-1	TRBV10-2	few
TGTGCCAGCAGTTACGGGACCGGGGAGCTGTTTTTT	CASSYGTGELFF	-	TRBJ2-2	TRBV6-6	-
TGCGCCAGCAGCTCTACCGGGACTAGATCTGATACGCAGTATTTT	CASSSTGTRSDTQYF	TRBD2	TRBJ2-3	TRBV5-1	-
TGTGCCAGCAGTCACCGCCATGGGGGAGGTGAGCAGTTCTTC	CASSHRHGGGEQFF	-	TRBJ2-1	TRBV28	-
TGCGCCAGCAGCTTGGTCGCAGGGGACGGGGGGGCCAACGTCCTGACTTTC	CASSLVAGDGGANVLTF	-	TRBJ2-6	TRBV5-1	-
TGTGCCAGCAGCCCGGACAGGGGAAATTACGAGCAGTACTTC	CASSPDRGNYEQYF	TRBD1	TRBJ2-7	TRBV2	-
TGCGCCAGCAGTGAGCGGGGCTCCGGGGAGCTGTTTTTT	CASSERGSGELFF	-	TRBJ2-2	TRBV10-2	-
TGTGCCAGCAGTTTGGGGCAGACTCCCTACGAGCAGTACTTC	CASSLGQTPYEQYF	-	TRBJ2-7	TRBV28	-
TGTGCCAGCAGCTTAGGGGTCAGCTCCTACAATGAGCAGTTCTTC	CASSLGVSSYNEQFF	-	TRBJ2-1	TRBV7-8	-
TGTGCCAGCAGCTTAGATACTTACCCCTCCTACAATGAGCAGTTCTTC	CASSLDTYPSYNEQFF	-	TRBJ2-1	TRBV11-1	few
TGTGCCAGCAGTTACTCTGAGAGCTCTGGAAACACCATATATTTT	CASSYSESSGNTIYF	-	TRBJ1-3	TRBV6-5	-
TGTGCCATCAGTGCGAGTGGGAGTTCCTACAATGAGCAGTTCTTC	CAISASGSSYNEQFF	-	TRBJ2-1	TRBV10-3	-
TGTGCCAGCAGTTCCCGAGCGGTTAGCACAGATACGCAGTATTTT	CASSSRAVSTDTQYF	-	TRBJ2-3	TRBV27	-
TGCGCCAGCAGCTACTCACCCCAGGGGGGCAATACCGGGGAGCTGTTTTTT	CASSYSPQGGNTGELFF	-	TRBJ2-2	TRBV5-1	-
TGCGCCAGCAGCCTTAGACCCCCTCAGGAGGCGATGAACACTGAAGCTTTCTTT	CASSLRPPQEAMNTEAFF	-	TRBJ1-1	TRBV5-1	few
TGTGCCAGCAGCTTGCGGGGGCTAAGGACTGAAGCTTTCTTT	CASSLRGLRTEAFF	-	TRBJ1-1	TRBV5-6	few
TGTGCCACCCGGGACGGCATCAATCAGCCCCAGCATTTT	CATRDGINQPQHF	-	TRBJ1-5	TRBV18	-
TGTGCCAGCAGCTCGTTGGGGGTACTCTCCTACGAGCAGTACTTC	CASSSLGVLSYEQYF	-	TRBJ2-7	TRBV5-6	-
TGTGCCAGCAGCTACCTAGGGGACGAGCAGTACTTC	CASSYLGDEQYF	-	TRBJ2-7	TRBV14	-
TGTGCCAGCAGCCCCAACCGGCACAACTATGGCTACACCTTC	CASSPNRHNYGYTF	-	TRBJ1-2	TRBV5-4	-
TGTGCCAGCAGGTTAACAGGGGATTTTTCAGATACGCAGTATTTT	CASRLTGDFSDTQYF	TRBD1	TRBJ2-3	TRBV6-1	-
TGTGCCAGCCGGGCGGCAGGGGGTTACACTGAAGCTTTCTTT	CASRAAGGYTEAFF	TRBD1	TRBJ1-1	TRBV25-1	-
TGTGCCAGCTCACAGGAGAGACAGGTTCCCGAGCAGTACTTC	CASSQERQVPEQYF	-	TRBJ2-7	TRBV18	-
TGTGCCATCAGTGAGAAACGGAACACTGAAGCTTTCTTT	CAISEKRNTEAFF	-	TRBJ1-1	TRBV10-3	-
TGTGCCAGCAGCGTAGGGGGCGGGGAGCTGTTTTTT	CASSVGGGELFF	-	TRBJ2-2	TRBV9	-
TGCGCCAGCAGCCTAGAACAGGGACCCCAGAGTGAGCAGTACTTC	CASSLEQGPQSEQYF	-	TRBJ2-7	TRBV4-1	-
TGTGCCAGCAGCTTAAGGGGCGAAAACACTGAAGCTTTCTTT	CASSLRGENTEAFF	-	TRBJ1-1	TRBV7-3	-
TGTGCCTGGAGGGGTCAAGGTTTGGTCTATGGCTACACCTTC	CAWRGQGLVYGYTF	-	TRBJ1-2	TRBV30	few
TGTGCCAGCAGCCGGACTAGCTTCCCAGATACGCAGTATTTT	CASSRTSFPDTQYF	TRBD2	TRBJ2-3	TRBV7-9	-
TGTGCCTGGAGTGCGGGGGCGGGAGGAGAGACCCAGTACTTC	CAWSAGAGGETQYF	TRBD2	TRBJ2-5	TRBV30	-
TGTGCCAGCAGCCTGGACAGGGCTCAAGAGACCCAGTACTTC	CASSLDRAQETQYF	TRBD1	TRBJ2-5	TRBV7-9	once
TGTGCCAGCAGCCCCCTGAGGGGGGCCCCTCTCACAGATACGCAGTATTTT	CASSPLRGAPLTDTQYF	-	TRBJ2-3	TRBV4-2	-
TGTGCCAGCAGAGGGCCTGGAAACACCATATATTTT	CASRGPGNTIYF	-	TRBJ1-3	TRBV5-4	once
TGTGCCAGCAGCTTAGACTGGTCGGGACTAGCGGGTGCAGATACGCAGTATTTT	CASSLDWSGLAGADTQYF	TRBD2	TRBJ2-3	TRBV7-6	-
TGCGCCAGCAGCTTGGACGGACCGAACACTGAAGCTTTCTTT	CASSLDGPNTEAFF	-	TRBJ1-1	TRBV5-1	once
TGTGCCAGTAGTATCGGGGGGACAGGCCTCCAAGAGACCCAGTACTTC	CASSIGGTGLQETQYF	-	TRBJ2-5	TRBV19	-
TGTGCCAGCAGCCAGACTAGCGGCCACAATGAGCAGTTCTTC	CASSQTSGHNEQFF	TRBD2	TRBJ2-1	TRBV5-4	-
TGTGCCAGCAGTCTAATAGCAGGTCACCCTTCCGAGCAGTACTTC	CASSLIAGHPSEQYF	-	TRBJ2-7	TRBV6-5	-
TGTGCCAGCAGCTTGGCCCCGGGACTAGCGGGGAAAGAGACCCAGTACTTC	CASSLAPGLAGKETQYF	TRBD2	TRBJ2-5	TRBV5-5	-